A selection of T cell receptor beta chains follows, all from one sample in a study of T cell responses to AZD1222 COVID-19 vaccine. Method: immunoSEQ multiplex PCR; TCRdb's copy keeps in-frame clones and lacks some. The sample holds under 130,000 clones, roughly 89% seen once. The source material was peripheral blood, sampled 28 days after the second AZD1222 dose. These receptors were collected from an adult who received the AZD1222 COVID-19 vaccine. CDR3s include the opening cysteine and the closing phenylalanine or tryptophan. Each record gives: J gene, D gene, V gene, clone size, CDR3 protein, CDR3 DNA. The D gene is left open where the match is weak. Size is stated for part of the rows, as once, few or many counts, or as a class when the clone is expanded.

J gene: TRBJ1-4
D gene: TRBD1
V gene: TRBV30
clone size: NA
CDR3 protein: CAWTRGQGMGEKLFF
CDR3 DNA: TGTGCCTGGACCCGGGGACAGGGGATGGGAGAAAAACTGTTTTTT

J gene: TRBJ1-1
D gene: NA
V gene: TRBV5-4
clone size: NA
CDR3 protein: CASSLSGPNTEAFF
CDR3 DNA: TGTGCCAGCAGCTTGAGTGGACCGAACACTGAAGCTTTCTTT

J gene: TRBJ2-2
D gene: NA
V gene: TRBV19
clone size: NA
CDR3 protein: CAGEGTPGELFF
CDR3 DNA: TGTGCCGGGGAAGGGACGCCCGGGGAGCTGTTTTTT

J gene: TRBJ1-2
D gene: NA
V gene: TRBV19
clone size: once
CDR3 protein: CASRFSAAGYGYTF
CDR3 DNA: TGTGCCAGTAGGTTCTCAGCCGCCGGCTATGGCTACACCTTC

J gene: TRBJ2-3
D gene: NA
V gene: TRBV27
clone size: once
CDR3 protein: CATSWTTSPDTQYF
CDR3 DNA: TGTGCCACCAGCTGGACTACTTCCCCAGATACGCAGTATTTT

J gene: TRBJ2-7
D gene: TRBD1
V gene: TRBV7-2
clone size: few
CDR3 protein: CASSAGTGGEQYF
CDR3 DNA: TGTGCCAGCAGCGCCGGAACAGGGGGCGAGCAGTACTTC

J gene: TRBJ2-1
D gene: NA
V gene: TRBV3-1/TRBV3-2
clone size: NA
CDR3 protein: CASTRLNEQFF
CDR3 DNA: TGTGCCAGCACCCGACTGAATGAGCAGTTCTTC

J gene: TRBJ2-7
D gene: NA
V gene: TRBV27
clone size: NA
CDR3 protein: CASSLQGASSYEQYF
CDR3 DNA: TGTGCCAGCAGTTTACAAGGCGCGAGCTCCTACGAGCAGTACTTC

J gene: TRBJ2-7
D gene: NA
V gene: TRBV28
clone size: few
CDR3 protein: CASSLFGGSYEQYF
CDR3 DNA: TGTGCCAGCAGTTTATTCGGCGGCTCCTACGAGCAGTACTTC

J gene: TRBJ2-7
D gene: TRBD1
V gene: TRBV7-7
clone size: NA
CDR3 protein: CASAIGTGPYEQYF
CDR3 DNA: TGTGCCAGCGCCATCGGGACAGGGCCCTACGAGCAGTACTTC

J gene: TRBJ1-1
D gene: NA
V gene: TRBV6-5
clone size: NA
CDR3 protein: CASTDSGREAFF
CDR3 DNA: TGTGCCAGCACCGACTCGGGGCGTGAAGCTTTCTTT

J gene: TRBJ1-4
D gene: TRBD1
V gene: TRBV30
clone size: once
CDR3 protein: CAWRKPGGNEKLFF
CDR3 DNA: TGTGCCTGGAGAAAACCAGGGGGAAATGAAAAACTGTTTTTT

J gene: TRBJ2-7
D gene: NA
V gene: TRBV29-1
clone size: NA
CDR3 protein: CSVEGSGTYEQYF
CDR3 DNA: TGCAGCGTTGAGGGTTCAGGAACCTACGAGCAGTACTTC

J gene: TRBJ2-1
D gene: NA
V gene: TRBV6-5
clone size: NA
CDR3 protein: CASSLRTADNEQFF
CDR3 DNA: TGTGCCAGCAGTTTACGGACAGCCGACAATGAGCAGTTCTTC

J gene: TRBJ2-1
D gene: NA
V gene: TRBV6-5
clone size: NA
CDR3 protein: CASSSLGGNEQFF
CDR3 DNA: TGTGCCAGCAGTTCCCTCGGGGGCAATGAGCAGTTCTTC

J gene: TRBJ1-2
D gene: NA
V gene: TRBV18
clone size: NA
CDR3 protein: CASSPPGAGYTF
CDR3 DNA: TGTGCCAGCTCACCACCTGGGGCCGGCTACACCTTC

J gene: TRBJ2-2
D gene: TRBD2
V gene: TRBV19
clone size: NA
CDR3 protein: CASSIGGRLVTGELFF
CDR3 DNA: TGTGCCAGTAGTATAGGCGGGAGATTGGTAACCGGGGAGCTGTTTTTT

J gene: TRBJ1-1
D gene: NA
V gene: TRBV9
clone size: NA
CDR3 protein: CASSPRQAGAEAFF
CDR3 DNA: TGTGCCAGCAGCCCCCGACAGGCCGGGGCTGAAGCTTTCTTT

J gene: TRBJ2-7
D gene: NA
V gene: TRBV19
clone size: NA
CDR3 protein: CASSRGRSYEQYF
CDR3 DNA: TGTGCCAGTAGTAGGGGAAGGTCCTACGAGCAGTACTTC

J gene: TRBJ1-1
D gene: TRBD1
V gene: TRBV4-3
clone size: NA
CDR3 protein: CASSPTGGGKNTEAFF
CDR3 DNA: TGCGCCAGCAGTCCTACAGGGGGCGGCAAGAACACTGAAGCTTTCTTT

J gene: TRBJ2-5
D gene: NA
V gene: TRBV10-1
clone size: NA
CDR3 protein: CASSPGFEETQYF
CDR3 DNA: TGCGCCAGCAGCCCGGGCTTCGAGGAGACCCAGTACTTC

J gene: TRBJ1-1
D gene: NA
V gene: TRBV20-1
clone size: NA
CDR3 protein: CSASKNTEAFF
CDR3 DNA: TGCAGTGCTAGCAAGAACACTGAAGCTTTCTTT

J gene: TRBJ2-2
D gene: NA
V gene: TRBV6-5
clone size: once
CDR3 protein: CASSYPGELFF
CDR3 DNA: TGTGCCAGCAGTTACCCCGGGGAGCTGTTTTTT

J gene: TRBJ2-1
D gene: NA
V gene: TRBV7-2
clone size: NA
CDR3 protein: CASSLAKAAEVNHEQFF
CDR3 DNA: TGTGCCAGCAGCTTAGCAAAAGCGGCAGAGGTTAATCATGAGCAGTTCTTC

J gene: TRBJ2-1
D gene: NA
V gene: TRBV28
clone size: NA
CDR3 protein: CASSDSPGDFFSYNEQFF
CDR3 DNA: TGTGCCAGCAGTGACTCACCCGGGGATTTTTTCTCCTACAATGAGCAGTTCTTC

J gene: TRBJ1-1
D gene: NA
V gene: TRBV30
clone size: few
CDR3 protein: CAWRTGILNTEAFF
CDR3 DNA: TGTGCCTGGAGAACAGGGATACTGAACACTGAAGCTTTCTTT

J gene: TRBJ2-1
D gene: NA
V gene: TRBV18
clone size: NA
CDR3 protein: CASSPLPVEGEQFF
CDR3 DNA: TGTGCCAGCTCACCACTACCTGTCGAGGGGGAGCAGTTCTTC

J gene: TRBJ1-1
D gene: TRBD1
V gene: TRBV5-1
clone size: NA
CDR3 protein: CASSSGQLNTEAFF
CDR3 DNA: TGCGCCAGCAGCTCGGGACAGCTGAACACTGAAGCTTTCTTT

J gene: TRBJ2-5
D gene: TRBD1
V gene: TRBV7-2
clone size: NA
CDR3 protein: CASNTGGRRETQYF
CDR3 DNA: TGTGCCAGCAATACAGGGGGCCGCAGAGAGACCCAGTACTTC

J gene: TRBJ2-7
D gene: NA
V gene: TRBV6-6
clone size: NA
CDR3 protein: CASSTGTPVDEQYF
CDR3 DNA: TGTGCCAGCAGCACCGGGACCCCCGTGGACGAGCAGTACTTC

J gene: TRBJ2-7
D gene: NA
V gene: TRBV18
clone size: NA
CDR3 protein: CASGRQEDYEQYF
CDR3 DNA: TGTGCCAGCGGGAGACAGGAAGACTACGAGCAGTACTTC

J gene: TRBJ2-3
D gene: NA
V gene: TRBV7-2
clone size: NA
CDR3 protein: CASSLSTTQYF
CDR3 DNA: TGTGCCAGCAGCCTCAGCACTACGCAGTATTTT

J gene: TRBJ2-1
D gene: NA
V gene: TRBV5-4
clone size: NA
CDR3 protein: CASSSFAGDEQFF
CDR3 DNA: TGTGCCAGCAGCTCTTTCGCTGGGGATGAGCAGTTCTTC

J gene: TRBJ2-7
D gene: NA
V gene: TRBV24-1
clone size: NA
CDR3 protein: CATSERGAATKQYF
CDR3 DNA: TGTGCCACCAGTGAGCGGGGAGCCGCTACGAAGCAGTACTTC

J gene: TRBJ1-5
D gene: TRBD1
V gene: TRBV28
clone size: once
CDR3 protein: CASNPDRNQPQHF
CDR3 DNA: TGTGCCAGCAACCCGGACAGGAATCAGCCCCAGCATTTT

J gene: TRBJ2-7
D gene: NA
V gene: TRBV3-1/TRBV3-2
clone size: NA
CDR3 protein: CASSPCSLTLSRTYEQYF
CDR3 DNA: TGTGCCAGCAGCCCTTGCTCCCTGACTTTATCTCGTACCTACGAGCAGTACTTC

J gene: TRBJ2-1
D gene: NA
V gene: TRBV19
clone size: NA
CDR3 protein: CASSILGRSGDEQFF
CDR3 DNA: TGTGCCAGTAGTATTTTGGGCCGGTCCGGCGATGAGCAGTTCTTC

J gene: TRBJ2-7
D gene: NA
V gene: TRBV9
clone size: NA
CDR3 protein: CASSLGNDEQYF
CDR3 DNA: TGTGCCAGCAGCTTGGGGAACGACGAGCAGTACTTC